These T cell receptor beta chains were read from a single sample in a study of blood T cell repertoires in COVID-19. Method: immunoSEQ multiplex PCR; TCRdb's copy keeps in-frame clones and lacks some. Here the sample spans about 190,000 clones, less than 90% being singletons. Sequenced sample: peripheral blood. The receptors were sampled from a man between 65 and 85 years old with active or convalescent COVID-19. CDR3s leave out the opening cysteine and the closing phenylalanine or tryptophan.

V	CDR3
TRBV30	AWIPNNSYNEQF
TRBV5-1	ASSSYGGRAEAF
TRBV6-5	ASSYSRETGANVLT
TRBV5-1	ASSLNWAGEGYGYT
TRBV2	ASRLGQMNTEAF
TRBV19	ASSIARDKRNIQY
TRBV4-1	ASSQEHRTQETQY
TRBV9	ASSPNPSGGTDTQY
TRBV6-5	ASTLTGSSTDTQY
TRBV28	ASSFLASGRNLYEQY